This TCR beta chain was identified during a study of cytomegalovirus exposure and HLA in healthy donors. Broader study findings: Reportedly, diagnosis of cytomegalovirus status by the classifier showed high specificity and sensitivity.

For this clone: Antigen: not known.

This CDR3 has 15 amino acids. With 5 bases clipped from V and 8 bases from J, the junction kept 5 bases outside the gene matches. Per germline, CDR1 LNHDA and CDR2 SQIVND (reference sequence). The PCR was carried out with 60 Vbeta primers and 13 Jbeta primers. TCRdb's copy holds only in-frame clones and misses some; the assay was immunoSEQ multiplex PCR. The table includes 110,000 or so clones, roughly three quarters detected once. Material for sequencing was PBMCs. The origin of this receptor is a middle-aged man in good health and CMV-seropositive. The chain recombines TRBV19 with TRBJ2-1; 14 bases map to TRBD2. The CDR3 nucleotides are TGTGCCAGTAGTGGGACTAGCGGGAGAACCCATGAGCAGTTCTTC. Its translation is CASSGTSGRTHEQFF.